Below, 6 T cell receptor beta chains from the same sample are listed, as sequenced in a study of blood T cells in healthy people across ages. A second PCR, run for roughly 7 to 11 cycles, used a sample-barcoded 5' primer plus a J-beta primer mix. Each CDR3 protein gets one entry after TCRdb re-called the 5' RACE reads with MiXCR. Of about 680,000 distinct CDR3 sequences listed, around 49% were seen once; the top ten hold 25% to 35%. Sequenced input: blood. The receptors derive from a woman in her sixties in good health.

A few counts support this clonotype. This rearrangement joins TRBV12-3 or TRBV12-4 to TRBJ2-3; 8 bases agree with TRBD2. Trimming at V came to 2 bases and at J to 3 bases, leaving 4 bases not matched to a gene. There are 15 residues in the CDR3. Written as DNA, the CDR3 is TGTGCCAGCAGTTTATACCCTAGCGGGACAGATACGCAGTATTTT. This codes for CASSLYPSGTDTQYF.

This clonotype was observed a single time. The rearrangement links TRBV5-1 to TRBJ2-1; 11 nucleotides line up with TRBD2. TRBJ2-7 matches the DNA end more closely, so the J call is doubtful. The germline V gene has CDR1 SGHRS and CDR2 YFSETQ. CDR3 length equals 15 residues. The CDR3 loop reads CASSATSGGYNEQYF. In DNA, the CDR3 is TGCGCCAGCAGCGCTACTAGCGGGGGTTACAATGAGCAGTACTTC.

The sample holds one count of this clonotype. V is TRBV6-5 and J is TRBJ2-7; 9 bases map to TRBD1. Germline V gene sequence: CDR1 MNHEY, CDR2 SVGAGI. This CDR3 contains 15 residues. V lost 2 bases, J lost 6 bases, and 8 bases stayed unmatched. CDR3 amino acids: CASSYDGTGSGEQYF. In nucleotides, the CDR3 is TGTGCCAGCAGTTACGACGGGACAGGGTCGGGCGAGCAGTACTTC.

CDR3 region: CASSQDLPGNTGELFF. The CDR3 DNA sequence: TGTGCCAGCAGCCAAGACCTACCAGGGAACACCGGGGAGCTGTTTTTT. This chain connects TRBV4-2 to TRBJ2-2, with D hard to call. V was clipped by 0 bases and J by 1 base, with 9 bases between them. This CDR3 region has 16 residues. CDR1 and CDR2 from the germline V gene are LGHNA and YNFKEQ.

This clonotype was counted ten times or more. CDR3 in DNA: TGTGCCAGCAGCTTGACTTCCAGTCGGGGCGAGCAGTACTTC. This sequence encodes CASSLTSSRGEQYF. V usage is TRBV7-2 and J usage is TRBJ2-7; D perhaps matches TRBD2 (5 bases). With 3 bases removed from V and 6 bases from J, the gap between germline ends came to 15 bases. The CDR3 totals 14 residues. The germline V gene has CDR1 SGHTA and CDR2 FQGNSA.

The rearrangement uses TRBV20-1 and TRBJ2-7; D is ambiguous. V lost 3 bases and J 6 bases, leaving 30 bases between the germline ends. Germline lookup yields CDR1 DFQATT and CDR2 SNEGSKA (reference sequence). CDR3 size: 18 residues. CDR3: CSARPKNDKVPWSSEQYF. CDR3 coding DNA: TGCAGTGCTAGGCCGAAAAACGACAAGGTCCCCTGGAGCTCCGAGCAGTACTTC.